The sequence of this T cell receptor (beta chain) was determined in a study of shared clonotypes between healthy human individuals. Only in-frame clones appear in the TCRdb table, and some are missing; sequencing was by immunoSEQ multiplex PCR. The table includes 2 million to 2.5 million clones, 90% to 97% detected once. The germline V gene encodes CDR1 SGDLS and CDR2 YYNGEE. CDR3 size: 15 residues. The V and J ends lost 4 bases and 5 bases, in that order; junction bases with no gene match: 10. There were only Caucasian adults among the donors, and all lived in Nashville, Tennessee. This clone was detected only once.

The rearrangement joins TRBV9 to TRBJ2-7, with 9 positions matching TRBD1. The sample taken for sequencing was naive CD4+ T cells sorted from blood. Subset indicated: CD45RA+ positively selected. This receptor was obtained from a man between 18 and 29 years old in good health. Written as DNA, the CDR3 is TGTGCCAGCAGCTCAACTGGGACAGGGCTGAACGAGCAGTACTTC. Translating it yields CASSSTGTGLNEQYF.